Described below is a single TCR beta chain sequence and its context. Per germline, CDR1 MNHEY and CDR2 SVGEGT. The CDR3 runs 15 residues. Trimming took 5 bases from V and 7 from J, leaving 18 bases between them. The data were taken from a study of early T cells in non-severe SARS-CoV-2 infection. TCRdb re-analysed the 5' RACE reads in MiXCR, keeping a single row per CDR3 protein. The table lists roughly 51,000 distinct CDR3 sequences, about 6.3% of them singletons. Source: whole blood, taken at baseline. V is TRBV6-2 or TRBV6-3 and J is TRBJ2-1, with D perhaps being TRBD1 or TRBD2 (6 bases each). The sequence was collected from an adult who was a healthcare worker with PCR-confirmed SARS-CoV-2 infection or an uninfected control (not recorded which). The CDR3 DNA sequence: TGTGCCAGCAGTACATTAGGGGGAGGAGGGAATGAGCAGTTCTTC. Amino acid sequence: CASSTLGGGGNEQFF.